Following are 12 T cell receptor beta chains from one sample sequenced in a study of blood T cell repertoires in COVID-19. The protocol was immunoSEQ multiplex PCR, while the TCRdb copy is restricted to in-frame clones and leaves out a portion. Of hundreds of thousands of clones listed, 86% are singletons. The source material was PBMCs or T cells enriched from blood (not recorded which). These receptors all come from a woman between 40 and 50 years old with acute COVID-19.

The V call is TRBV3-1 (or the pseudogene TRBV3-2), the J call TRBJ1-6; D possibly corresponds to TRBD1 (5 bases). The CDR3 is made up of 14 amino acids. CDR1 LGHDT and CDR2 YNNKEL come from the germline V gene (reference sequence). Trimming took 6 bases from V and 10 from J, leaving 16 bases between them. Here the CDR3 reads CASSIWRGGSPLHF. The CDR3 nucleotides read TGTGCCAGCAGTATCTGGCGGGGCGGGTCACCCCTCCACTTT.

The table lists this clone with a count of one. The J gene is TRBJ2-3, the V gene TRBV1; TRBD2 was called by the table and not checked on the DNA. TRBV1 represents a pseudogene. The CDR3 covers 21 residues. DNA for the CDR3: TGCACCAGCAGCCAAGAACCCTCGGCGGGAGGCCTGACAACTAGCACAGATACGCAGTATTTT. Translation gives CTSSQEPSAGGLTTSTDTQYF.

A single count supports this clone. The chain employs TRBV10-3 and TRBJ1-5, with 7 bases matching TRBD1. Germline CDR1 and CDR2: ENHRY and SYGVKD. After removal of 6 bases from V and 5 bases from J, the junction contained 4 bases not matched to a gene. The CDR3 sequence is 13 residues long. This chain's CDR3 is CAISRDRDQPQHF. Written as DNA, the CDR3 is TGTGCCATCAGCCGAGACAGGGATCAGCCCCAGCATTTT.

V usage is TRBV9 and J usage is TRBJ2-2, with TRBD2 identical over 9 bases. The CDR3 totals 16 residues. V shed 3 bases, J shed 4 bases, and the junction held 7 bases outside the gene matches. Germline V gene sequence: CDR1 SGDLS, CDR2 YYNGEE. The CDR3 DNA reads as TGTGCCAGCAGCGGATTAGCGGGAGTTGGCACCGGGGAGCTGTTTTTT. Translating it yields CASSGLAGVGTGELFF.

The sample holds one count of this clone. The chain carries TRBV24-1 and TRBJ1-1; unclear D gene. V was trimmed by 4 bases and J by 7 bases, leaving 6 bases between them. Germline V gene data show CDR1 as KGHDR and CDR2 as SFDVKD. CDR3 length: 11 residues. The DNA of the CDR3 is TGTGCCACCAGTGACAGCGGTGAAGCTTTCTTT. Translation: CATSDSGEAFF.

This sequence joins TRBV7-9 and TRBJ2-7; tentative D call: TRBD1 (6 bases). Trimming stripped 5 bases from V and 6 bases from J, with 23 bases between. Germline lookup yields CDR1 SEHNR and CDR2 FQNEAQ (reference sequence). The CDR3 is 16 residues long. The DNA of the CDR3 is TGTGCCAGCAGCAACTTCCCGGGACATAGGCCTTTCGAGCAGTACTTC. It translates to CASSNFPGHRPFEQYF.

The CDR3 DNA follows: TGTGCCAGCAGTGAATTGGGACAGGGGGCGAAGAGAGATGGCTACACCTTC. As protein: CASSELGQGAKRDGYTF. V usage is TRBV2 and J usage is TRBJ1-2, with 12 bases lining up with TRBD1. CDR1 SNHLY and CDR2 FYNNEI come from the germline V gene. There are 17 residues in the CDR3. The V gene end was trimmed by 2 bases and the J gene end by 6 bases; junction bases not matched to a gene: 10.

CDR3 coding DNA: TGCGCCAGCAGTGAAGGAGGAGGAGAGACCCAGTACTTC. Residues: CASSEGGGETQYF. The chain recombines TRBV10-2 with TRBJ2-5; the D gene is possibly TRBD2 (5 bases). V was trimmed by 3 bases and J by 4 bases, leaving 9 bases between them. The germline V gene has CDR1 WSHSY and CDR2 SAAADI. The CDR3 runs 13 residues.

The rearrangement links TRBV30 to TRBJ2-3, with TRBD2 matching over 8 bases. Per the germline V gene, CDR1 is GTSNPN and CDR2 is SVGIG (reference sequence). Germline trimming cut 4 bases from V and 6 bases from J; bases unmatched to any gene: 12. The CDR3 sequence is 15 residues long. The CDR3 region is CAWKSGGLVPDTQYF. The CDR3, as DNA: TGTGCCTGGAAAAGTGGGGGACTAGTCCCGGATACGCAGTATTTT.

The chain has TRBV27 and TRBJ1-1; 9 bases are a match to TRBD1. Germline lookup yields CDR1 MNHEY and CDR2 SMNVEV (reference sequence). V trimming: 4 bases; J trimming: 4 bases; junction bases outside the gene matches: 7. The CDR3 is made up of 15 amino acids. As DNA, the CDR3 is TGTGCCAGCAGTTCAAACCCGGACAGGGGCACTGAAGCTTTCTTT. This gives the protein CASSSNPDRGTEAFF.

This rearrangement joins TRBV3-1 (or the pseudogene TRBV3-2) to TRBJ2-1, with 7 bases aligning to TRBD2. The CDR3 length is 18 residues. V lost 4 bases, J lost 0 bases, and 12 bases stayed unmatched. Germline V gene sequence: CDR1 LGHDT, CDR2 YNNKEL (reference sequence). The CDR3: CASSPPTASGTSYNEQFF. CDR3 DNA sequence: TGTGCCAGCAGCCCCCCAACCGCCAGCGGGACCTCCTACAATGAGCAGTTCTTC.

The V gene is TRBV6-5, the J gene TRBJ2-7; the D gene is possibly TRBD2 (6 bases). The CDR3 is made up of 14 amino acids. V lost 0 bases and J lost 2, with 8 bases in between. Germline V gene lookup returns CDR1 MNHEY and CDR2 SVGAGI. This CDR3 is CASSYSRGTYEQYF. The CDR3 DNA follows: TGTGCCAGCAGTTACTCGCGGGGCACCTACGAGCAGTACTTC.